This entry features one T cell receptor beta chain sequence. What it recognizes is unknown. This sample was taken from a study of vaccination effects on CD4 cells after COVID-19. Study information: Two-dose BNT162b2 or mRNA-1273 vaccination was given to participants.

Trimming at V came to 2 bases and at J to 4 bases, leaving 5 bases not matched to a gene. The CDR3 has 15 residues. Looked up from germline, CDR1 is SGHNT and CDR2 is YYREEE (reference sequence). TCRdb's table, derived via immunoSEQ multiplex PCR, lists solely in-frame clones and lacks some. Among about 54,000 clones listed, roughly 80% were seen once. Before sequencing, viral peptide pools were used by the ViraFEST assay to expand antigen-specific CD4+ T cells. At the end of around 11 days of culture, CD4+ T cells were isolated. The source was CD4+ T cells from PBMCs cultured with HCoV-229E spike peptides, collected before COVID-19 vaccination. The clonotype originates from a human donor who received a COVID-19 vaccine. The rearrangement links TRBV5-4 to TRBJ2-3; TRBD1 agrees at 9 bases. CDR3 amino acids: CASSLPGQGADTQYF. The CDR3 DNA reads as TGTGCCAGCAGCTTACCGGGACAGGGAGCAGATACGCAGTATTTT.